This TCR beta chain appears in the sequencing data of a study of T cell clones after liver transplantation. Background on the study: At least one year of complete immunosuppression withdrawal without enzymes over twice normal defined tolerance. Study observations and caveats: A significant post-transplant drop in circulating graft-donor-reactive CD4 TCRbeta sequences occurred in most of the 8 subjects. Graft donor-reactive T cells may have migrated into the graft rather than being deleted.

This clone was seen a single time. The antigen is undetermined. V was trimmed by 2 bases and J by 2 bases, leaving 6 bases between them. Per germline, CDR1 ENHRY and CDR2 SYGVKD. The CDR3 is 13 amino acids. The repertoire was sequenced with immunoSEQ multiplex PCR; TCRdb's copy has only in-frame clones and lacks some. This table has 98,000 or so clones, 80% to 85% appearing once. Sequences were derived from CD4+ T cells from blood, sampled before liver transplant. The J gene is TRBJ2-5, the V gene TRBV10-3; D may be TRBD2 (6 bases). The sequence was obtained from a human donor who received a liver transplant. The CDR3 loop is CAISERGQETQYF. CDR3 nucleotide sequence: TGTGCCATCAGTGAGCGGGGGCAAGAGACCCAGTACTTC.